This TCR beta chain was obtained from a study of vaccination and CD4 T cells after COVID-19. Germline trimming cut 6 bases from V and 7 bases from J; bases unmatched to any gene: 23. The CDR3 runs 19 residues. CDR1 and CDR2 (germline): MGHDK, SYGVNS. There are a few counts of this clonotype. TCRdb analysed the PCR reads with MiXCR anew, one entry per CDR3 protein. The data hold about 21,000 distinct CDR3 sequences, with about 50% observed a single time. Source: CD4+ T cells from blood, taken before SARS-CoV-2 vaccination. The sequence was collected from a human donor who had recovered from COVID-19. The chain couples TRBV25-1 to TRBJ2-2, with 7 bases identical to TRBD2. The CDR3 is CASSRRAGRKREHGGELFF. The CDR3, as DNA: TGTGCCAGCAGCAGGCGGGCGGGAAGAAAGCGGGAACATGGCGGGGAGCTGTTTTTT.